Presented here are 11 T cell receptor beta chains from one specimen sequenced in a study of blood T cell repertoires in COVID-19. The protocol was immunoSEQ multiplex PCR, while the TCRdb copy is restricted to in-frame clones and leaves out a portion. The sample has roughly 150,000 clones, roughly 80% seen once. Source material: PBMCs or T cells enriched from blood (not recorded which). These receptors all stem from a woman between 35 and 50 years old with acute COVID-19.

The rearrangement uses TRBV20-1 and TRBJ1-3, with a weak D call TRBD1 (5 bases). Germline V gives CDR1 DFQATT, CDR2 SNEGSKA (reference sequence). V lost 3 bases to trimming and J lost 4 bases, with 10 bases between them. The CDR3 has 13 amino acids. CDR3 region: CSASLGGGNTIYF. The DNA for the CDR3 is TGCAGTGCTAGTCTTGGGGGGGGAAACACCATATATTTT.

The chain joins TRBV19 to TRBJ1-1, with TRBD1 identical over 9 bases. The CDR3 sequence is 12 residues long. Per the germline V gene, CDR1 is LNHDA and CDR2 is SQIVND (reference sequence). Trimming at V came to 7 bases and at J to 5 bases, leaving 2 bases not matched to a gene. CDR3: CASKTGGTEAFF. CDR3 nucleotide sequence: TGTGCCAGTAAGACAGGGGGGACTGAAGCTTTCTTT.

This clone was detected only once. V is TRBV5-1 and J is TRBJ2-7, with 15 positions matching TRBD2. V dropped 4 bases and J dropped 6; count of bases not matched to a gene: 11. This CDR3 is 17 amino acids long. Germline CDR1 reads SGHRS; CDR2 reads YFSETQ. The CDR3 region is CASSTGLAGGPSCEQYV. The CDR3 region has the DNA TGCGCCAGCAGCACCGGACTAGCGGGAGGGCCAAGCTGCGAGCAGTACGTC.

The rearrangement uses TRBV11-3 and TRBJ2-7; 8 bases match TRBD2. In germline, CDR1 is SGHNT, CDR2 YENEEA. With 6 bases clipped from V and 2 bases from J, the junction kept 9 bases outside the gene matches. The CDR3 has 15 amino acids. The CDR3, as DNA: TGTGCCAGCAGTCCCAGCGGGAGCCCCACCTACGAGCAGTACGTC. Protein sequence: CASSPSGSPTYEQYV.

The chain couples TRBV7-9 to TRBJ2-5; TRBD2 is a possible D gene (7 bases). Germline values: CDR1 SEHNR, CDR2 FQNEAQ (reference sequence). V was clipped by 1 base and J by 7 bases, with 22 bases between them. This CDR3 has 17 residues. The CDR3 protein is CASSLDSGGLGVGTQYF. DNA for the CDR3: TGTGCCAGCAGCTTAGATTCGGGGGGCCTAGGAGTTGGGACCCAGTACTTC. Full variable domain (remainder filled in from reference TRBV7-9 and TRBJ2-5): DTGVSQNPRHKITKRGQNVTFRCDPISEHNRLYWYRQTLGQGPEFLTYFQNEAQLEKSRLLSDRFSAERPKGSFSTLEIQRTEQGDSAMYLCASSLDSGGLGVGTQYFGPGTRLLVL.

The V call is TRBV5-4, the J call TRBJ2-1, with TRBD2 matching 14 bases. CDR1 and CDR2 (germline): SGHNT, YYREEE (reference sequence). CDR3 length equals 20 residues. Losses at the gene ends were 1 base for V and 4 bases for J; bases not matched to a gene: 13. The CDR3 spells CASSLSPGLAGGTYYNEQFF. CDR3 bases: TGTGCCAGCAGCTTGAGTCCCGGACTAGCGGGAGGAACCTATTACAATGAGCAGTTCTTC. Looking up the rest from reference TRBV5-4 and TRBJ2-1 gives the full variable domain: ETGVTQSPTHLIKTRGQQVTLRCSSQSGHNTVSWYQQALGQGPQFIFQYYREEENGRGNFPPRFSGLQFPNYSSELNVNALELDDSALYLCASSLSPGLAGGTYYNEQFFGPGTRLTVL.

This chain links TRBV6-1 with TRBJ2-7; D perhaps matches TRBD2 (5 bases). Trimming removed 0 bases at V and 6 bases at J, with 15 bases between. CDR1 is MNHNS, CDR2 SASEGT, per germline. The CDR3 contains 15 residues. Written as DNA, the CDR3 is TGTGCCAGCAGTGAAGCAACTAGAGGAGGCCTCGAGCAGTACGTC. It translates to CASSEATRGGLEQYV.

The chain recombines TRBV20-1 with TRBJ2-1; D is unresolved. CDR3 length: 11 amino acids. Per the germline V gene, CDR1 is DFQATT and CDR2 is SNEGSKA (reference sequence). V lost 5 bases to trimming and J lost 8 bases, with 10 bases between them. CDR3 nucleotide sequence: TGCAGTGCTGCAGCGAGCGATGAGCAGTTCTTC. Encoded protein: CSAAASDEQFF.

The chain is built from TRBV2 and TRBJ1-5; 10 bases align to TRBD1. The V gene end was trimmed by 2 bases and the J gene end by 6 bases; junction bases not matched to a gene: 4. The CDR3 length is 15 residues. Germline V CDR1 and CDR2: SNHLY, FYNNEI. The chain's CDR3 is CASSETGQGVQPQHF. For the CDR3, the DNA is TGTGCCAGCAGTGAAACAGGACAGGGGGTTCAGCCCCAGCATTTT.

This rearrangement joins TRBV2 to TRBJ1-3, with D hard to call. Trimming cost V 3 bases and J 0 bases, with 6 bases left between them. The CDR3 length is 14 residues. In germline, CDR1 is SNHLY, CDR2 FYNNEI. DNA of the CDR3: TGTGCCAGCAGTGAGAACTTCTCTGGAAACACCATATATTTT. Protein sequence: CASSENFSGNTIYF.

The chain recombines TRBV6-5 with TRBJ1-2; D is possibly TRBD1 (5 bases). Germline-derived CDR1 and CDR2 are MNHEY and SVGAGI. The CDR3 is 14 residues long. The V and J ends lost 4 bases and 5 bases respectively, with 14 bases between them. As DNA, the CDR3 is TGTGCCAGCAGTTTCTCCCAGGGAAGATATGGCTACACCTTC. As protein: CASSFSQGRYGYTF.